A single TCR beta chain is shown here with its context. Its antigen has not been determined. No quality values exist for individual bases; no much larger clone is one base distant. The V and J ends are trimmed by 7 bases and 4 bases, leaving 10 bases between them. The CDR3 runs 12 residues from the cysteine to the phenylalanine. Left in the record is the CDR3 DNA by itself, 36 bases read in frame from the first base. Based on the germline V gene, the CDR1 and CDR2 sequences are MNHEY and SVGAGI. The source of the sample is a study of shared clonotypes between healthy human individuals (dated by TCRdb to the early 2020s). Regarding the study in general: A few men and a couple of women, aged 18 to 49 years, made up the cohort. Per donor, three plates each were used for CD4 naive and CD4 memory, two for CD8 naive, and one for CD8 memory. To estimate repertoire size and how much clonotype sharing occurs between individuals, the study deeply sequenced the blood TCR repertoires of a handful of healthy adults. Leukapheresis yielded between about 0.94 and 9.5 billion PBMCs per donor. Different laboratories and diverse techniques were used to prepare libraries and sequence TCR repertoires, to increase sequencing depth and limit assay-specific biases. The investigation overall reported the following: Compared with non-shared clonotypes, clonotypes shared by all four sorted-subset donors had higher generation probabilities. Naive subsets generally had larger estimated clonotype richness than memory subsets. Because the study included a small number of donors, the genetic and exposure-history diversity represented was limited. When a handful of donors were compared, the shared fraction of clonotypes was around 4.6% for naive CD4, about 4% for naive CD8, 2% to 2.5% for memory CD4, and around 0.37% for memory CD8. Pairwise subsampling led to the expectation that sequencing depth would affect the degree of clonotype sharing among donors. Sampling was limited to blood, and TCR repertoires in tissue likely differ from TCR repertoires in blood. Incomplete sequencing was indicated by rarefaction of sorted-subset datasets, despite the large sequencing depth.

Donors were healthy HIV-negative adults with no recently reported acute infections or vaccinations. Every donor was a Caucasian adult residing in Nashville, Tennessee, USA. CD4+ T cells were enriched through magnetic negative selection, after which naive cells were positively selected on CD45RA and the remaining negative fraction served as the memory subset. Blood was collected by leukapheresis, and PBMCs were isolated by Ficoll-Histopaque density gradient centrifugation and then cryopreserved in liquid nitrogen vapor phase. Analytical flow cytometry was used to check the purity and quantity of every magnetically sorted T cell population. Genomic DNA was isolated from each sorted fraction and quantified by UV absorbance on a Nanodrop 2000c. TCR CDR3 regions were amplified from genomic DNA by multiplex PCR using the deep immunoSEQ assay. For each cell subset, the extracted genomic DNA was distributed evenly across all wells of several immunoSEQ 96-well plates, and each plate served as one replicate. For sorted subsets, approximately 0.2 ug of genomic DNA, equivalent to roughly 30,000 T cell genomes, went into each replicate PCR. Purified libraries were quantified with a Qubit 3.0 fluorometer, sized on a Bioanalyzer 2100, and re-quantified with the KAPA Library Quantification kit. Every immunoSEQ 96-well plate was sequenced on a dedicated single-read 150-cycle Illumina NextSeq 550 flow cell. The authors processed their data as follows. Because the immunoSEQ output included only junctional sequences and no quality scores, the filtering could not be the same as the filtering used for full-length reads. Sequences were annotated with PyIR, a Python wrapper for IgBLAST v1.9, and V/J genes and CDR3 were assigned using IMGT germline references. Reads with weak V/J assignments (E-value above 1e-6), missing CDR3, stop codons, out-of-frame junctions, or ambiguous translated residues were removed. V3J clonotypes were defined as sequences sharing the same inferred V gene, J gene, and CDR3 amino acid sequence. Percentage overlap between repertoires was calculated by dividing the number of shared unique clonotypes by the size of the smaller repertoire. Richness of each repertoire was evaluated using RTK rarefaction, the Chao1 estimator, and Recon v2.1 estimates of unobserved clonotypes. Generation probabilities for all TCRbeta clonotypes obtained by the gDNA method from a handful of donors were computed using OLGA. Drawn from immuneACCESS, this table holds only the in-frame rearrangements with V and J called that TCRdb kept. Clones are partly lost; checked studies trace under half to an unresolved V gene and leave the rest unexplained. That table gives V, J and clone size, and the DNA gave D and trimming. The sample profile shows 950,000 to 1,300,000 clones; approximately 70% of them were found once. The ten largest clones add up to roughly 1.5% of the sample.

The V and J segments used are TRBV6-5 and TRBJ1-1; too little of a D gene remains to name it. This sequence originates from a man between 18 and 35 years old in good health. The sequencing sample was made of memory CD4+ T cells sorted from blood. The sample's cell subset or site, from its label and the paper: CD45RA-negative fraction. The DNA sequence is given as TGTGCCAGCAACGGGGTCGGCACTGAAGCTTTCTTT. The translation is CASNGVGTEAFF.